One and the same sample provided the 17 T cell receptor beta chains below, sequenced in a study of monozygotic twins with inflammatory bowel disease. Using the 5' RACE reads, TCRdb records one entry per CDR3 protein without DNA. The sample is made up of more than 95,000 distinct CDR3 sequences, and the top ten hold under 2.5% of it. The sample comprised blood. The receptors originated from a human donor with ulcerative colitis or Crohn's disease, or a healthy co-twin of an affected twin (not recorded which).

The rearrangement joins TRBV5-1 to TRBJ1-2. The germline CDR1 and CDR2 sequences are SGHRS and YFSETQ. The CDR3 is 12 residues long. This chain's CDR3 is CASSLGAVGYTF. Drawing the rest from reference TRBV5-1 and TRBJ1-2, the complete variable domain is KAGVTQTPRYLIKTRGQQVTLSCSPISGHRSVSWYQQTPGQGLQFLFEYFSETQRNKGNFPGRFSGRQFSNSRSEMNVSTLELGDSALYLCASSLGAVGYTFGSGTRLTVV.

The chain recombines TRBV7-8 with TRBJ1-2; absent DNA, TCRdb's TRBD1 call cannot be checked. This CDR3 spans 14 amino acids. Germline CDR1 SGHVS, CDR2 FQNEAQ. The CDR3 loop is CASSWDRGNYGYTF.

The rearrangement joins TRBV6-5 to TRBJ1-5. Germline CDR1 MNHEY, CDR2 SVGAGI. The CDR3 sequence is 12 residues long. CDR3 sequence: CASAQGNQPQHF.

This chain links TRBV2 with TRBJ2-3. Germline CDR1 and CDR2: SNHLY and FYNNEI. This CDR3 is 11 amino acids long. CDR3 region: CASRSTDTQYF.

The chain joins TRBV5-1 to TRBJ2-7. This CDR3 is 13 amino acids long. Germline V CDR1 and CDR2: SGHRS, YFSETQ. The CDR3 here is CASSLLPPYEQYF. The variable domain in full, with the rest retrieved from reference TRBV5-1 and TRBJ2-7, is KAGVTQTPRYLIKTRGQQVTLSCSPISGHRSVSWYQQTPGQGLQFLFEYFSETQRNKGNFPGRFSGRQFSNSRSEMNVSTLELGDSALYLCASSLLPPYEQYFGPGTRLTVT.

The V call is TRBV5-1, the J call TRBJ2-5; TCRdb reports TRBD2, a call that lacks DNA to check it against. The CDR3 extends over 15 amino acids. Germline loops: CDR1 SGHRS, CDR2 YFSETQ. CDR3 region: CASSLTSGKGETQYF.

This chain uses TRBV4-3 with TRBJ1-3. Germline CDR1 and CDR2: LGHNA and YSLEER. The length of the CDR3 is 17 residues. This CDR3 reads CASSQDLRGFAGNTIYF.

The chain combines TRBV2 with TRBJ2-7; TCRdb returns TRBD2, unconfirmable since there is no DNA. Germline V gene lookup returns CDR1 SNHLY and CDR2 FYNNEI. The CDR3 has 16 residues. The CDR3 region is CASSVPLGEETYEQYF.

The gene calls are TRBV25-1 and TRBJ2-7. The germline V gene has CDR1 MGHDK and CDR2 SYGVNS. There are 12 residues in the CDR3. CDR3 in amino acids: CASSVSSYEQYF.

The chain combines TRBV20-1 with TRBJ1-1. Germline V gene lookup returns CDR1 DFQATT and CDR2 SNEGSKA (reference sequence). The CDR3 has 14 amino acids. The CDR3 sequence: CSATMMGKNTEAFF.

The CDR3 sequence: CASSIGNSNQPQHF. The chain has TRBV19 and TRBJ1-5. The CDR3 is 14 amino acids. CDR1 is LNHDA, CDR2 SQIVND, per germline (reference sequence).

The J gene is TRBJ2-2, the V gene TRBV5-1. The length of the CDR3 is 12 residues. Looked up from germline, CDR1 is SGHRS and CDR2 is YFSETQ. CDR3: CASSLSPGELFF.

This clonotype is medium-sized by frequency. CDR3 protein: CASSLWSSPETQYF. The chain links TRBV5-1 to TRBJ2-5. Germline CDR1 reads SGHRS; CDR2 reads YFSETQ. CDR3 length: 14 amino acids.

The V gene is TRBV12-3 or TRBV12-4, the J gene TRBJ1-5; TCRdb outputs TRBD1, but without DNA this stays unchecked. The CDR3 consists of 16 residues. Here the CDR3 reads CASSLGLGASNQLQHF.

V usage is TRBV7-2 and J usage is TRBJ2-3; TCRdb gives TRBD1 as the D gene, but with no DNA this cannot be confirmed. The CDR3 spans 14 residues. CDR1 and CDR2 from the germline V gene are SGHTA and FQGNSA. The CDR3 reads CASSLAAPMGTQYF. The full variable domain, its missing parts supplied by reference TRBV7-2 and TRBJ2-3, is GAGVSQSPSNKVTEKGKDVELRCDPISGHTALYWYRQSLGQGLEFLIYFQGNSAPDKSGLPSDRFSAERTGGSVSTLTIQRTQQEDSAVYLCASSLAAPMGTQYFGPGTRLTVL.

This chain uses TRBV20-1 with TRBJ2-2; the D call of TRBD1 rests on TCRdb alone, since no DNA is present to check it. The CDR3 is 15 residues long. From germline, CDR1 is DFQATT and CDR2 SNEGSKA (reference sequence). The CDR3 is CSAPDRGANTGELFF.

The chain couples TRBV20-1 to TRBJ2-7; checking the TCRdb D call of TRBD2 is not possible without DNA. The germline gives CDR1 DFQATT, CDR2 SNEGSKA (reference sequence). This CDR3 is built from 14 residues. The CDR3 spells CSALKTSGKYEQYF.